The rows below give T cell receptor beta chains drawn from one sample of a study of blood T cell repertoires in COVID-19. Clones were read by immunoSEQ multiplex PCR, and TCRdb kept only the in-frame ones, dropping some. The table includes about 110,000 clones, roughly 81% detected once. Material for sequencing was peripheral blood. The receptor set was obtained from a middle-aged man with acute or convalescent COVID-19. Both conserved end residues are part of each CDR3. D genes are given only for firm matches. Only some rows state a clone size, as once, few, many or a class for expanded clones.

abundance	v_gene	j_gene	d_gene	CDR3aa	CDR3nt
few	TRBV2	TRBJ2-5	.	CASSPTKETQYF	TGTGCCAGCAGTCCAACAAAAGAGACCCAGTACTTC
.	TRBV5-1	TRBJ2-1	TRBD1	CASSLALGGPYNEQFF	TGCGCCAGCAGCTTGGCTCTAGGGGGCCCCTACAATGAGCAGTTCTTC
.	TRBV21-1	TRBJ2-7	.	CASSNRGMGQGSYEQYF	TGTGCCAGCAGCAACAGGGGTATGGGACAGGGCTCCTACGAGCAGTACTTC
.	TRBV6-5	TRBJ2-1	TRBD2	CASSWGRGNEQFF	TGTGCCAGCAGTTGGGGGAGGGGCAATGAGCAGTTCTTC
.	TRBV19	TRBJ2-7	TRBD1	CASSIRRTGGKVEQYF	TGTGCCAGTAGTATTCGACGGACAGGGGGGAAAGTCGAGCAGTACTTC
.	TRBV19	TRBJ1-5	.	CASSQVPAFNQPQHF	TGTGCCAGTAGTCAGGTGCCCGCTTTCAATCAGCCCCAGCATTTT
.	TRBV6-5	TRBJ2-5	.	CASSYSLQGQETQYF	TGTGCCAGCAGTTACTCGTTACAGGGCCAAGAGACCCAGTACTTC
.	TRBV29-1	TRBJ2-7	.	CSVGRLRESEQYF	TGCAGCGTGGGCCGCCTCAGGGAAAGCGAGCAGTACTTC
.	TRBV7-2	TRBJ2-2	TRBD2	CASISAPAGGFNTGELFF	TGTGCCAGCATCTCCGCCCCAGCGGGGGGGTTCAACACCGGGGAGCTGTTTTTT
.	TRBV6-2/TRBV6-3	TRBJ1-5	.	CASSYSGGVYQPQHF	TGTGCCAGCAGTTACTCTGGGGGGGTCTATCAGCCCCAGCATTTT
once	TRBV5-6	TRBJ2-7	TRBD1	CASSSRDRAYEQYF	TGTGCCAGCAGCTCCCGGGACAGGGCCTACGAGCAGTACTTC
.	TRBV10-2	TRBJ2-3	.	CASSMTGANTDTQYF	TGCGCCAGCAGTATGACGGGAGCCAACACAGATACGCAGTATTTT
.	TRBV3-1/TRBV3-2	TRBJ2-7	TRBD2	CASSQGGGRSSYEQYF	TGTGCCAGCAGCCAAGGGGGCGGGAGGAGCTCCTACGAGCAGTACTTC
once	TRBV6-5	TRBJ2-2	.	CASIWDFTGELFF	TGTGCCAGCATTTGGGACTTCACCGGGGAGCTGTTTTTT
.	TRBV4-2	TRBJ1-6	.	CASSPQDKYNSPLHF	TGTGCCAGCAGCCCCCAGGACAAATATAATTCACCCCTCCACTTT
.	TRBV28	TRBJ1-1	TRBD1	CASQGASARDFMNTEAFF	TGTGCCAGTCAGGGGGCCTCGGCGAGGGACTTCATGAACACTGAAGCTTTCTTT
.	TRBV19	TRBJ2-1	TRBD2	CASSIRLAGAPNEQFF	TGTGCCAGTAGTATTAGACTAGCGGGGGCCCCTAATGAGCAGTTCTTC
.	TRBV19	TRBJ2-7	TRBD1	CASSEGPDRVYEQYF	TGTGCCAGTAGTGAAGGCCCGGACAGGGTCTACGAGCAGTACTTC
.	TRBV28	TRBJ2-3	.	CASSLGGVQGRSDTQYF	TGTGCCAGCAGTTTAGGTGGAGTACAGGGGAGGTCAGATACGCAGTATTTT
.	TRBV4-2	TRBJ2-2	.	CASSLPTGGEGTGELFF	TGTGCCAGCAGCCTCCCCACAGGGGGGGAGGGCACCGGGGAGCTGTTTTTT
.	TRBV6-5	TRBJ2-7	.	CASSPLAGATYEQYF	TGTGCCAGCAGTCCCCTAGCCGGAGCTACCTACGAGCAGTACTTC
.	TRBV11-2	TRBJ2-7	.	CASSFSGEIYEQYF	TGTGCCAGCAGCTTTTCGGGAGAAATCTACGAGCAGTACTTC
.	TRBV19	TRBJ2-5	.	CASSQDRRETQYF	TGTGCCAGTAGCCAGGACCGGAGGGAGACCCAGTACTTC
once	TRBV7-6	TRBJ2-6	TRBD1	CASSSQGALGANVLTF	TGTGCCAGCAGCTCTCAGGGGGCGCTAGGGGCCAACGTCCTGACTTTC
.	TRBV11-3	TRBJ2-1	TRBD2	CASSSRLAGSYNEQFF	TGTGCCAGCAGCTCCCGACTAGCGGGCTCCTACAATGAGCAGTTCTTC
.	TRBV6-2/TRBV6-3	TRBJ2-7	.	CASSWTPLYEQYF	TGTGCCAGCAGTTGGACACCCCTCTACGAGCAGTACTTC
.	TRBV15	TRBJ1-4	.	CATSRDPGATNEKLFF	TGTGCCACCAGCAGAGATCCGGGGGCAACTAATGAAAAACTGTTTTTT
.	TRBV18	TRBJ1-1	.	CASSPAVNTEAFF	TGTGCCAGCTCACCGGCCGTGAACACTGAAGCTTTCTTT
.	TRBV5-1	TRBJ2-2	TRBD1	CASSSDRGRAGELFF	TGCGCCAGCAGCTCAGACAGGGGGCGTGCCGGGGAGCTGTTTTTT
.	TRBV9	TRBJ2-1	.	CASSVEGLIGGNEQFF	TGTGCCAGCAGCGTAGAGGGTCTAATTGGAGGCAATGAGCAGTTCTTC
.	TRBV4-2	TRBJ1-2	.	CASSRQTFGYTF	TGTGCCAGCAGCCGCCAGACATTTGGCTACACCTTC
.	TRBV5-4	TRBJ2-1	TRBD2	CASSLGGSGRSGSYNEQFF	TGTGCCAGCAGCTTGGGGGGTAGCGGGAGATCAGGCTCCTACAATGAGCAGTTCTTC
.	TRBV6-6	TRBJ1-5	TRBD1	CASRQGGNQPQHF	TGTGCCAGCAGACAGGGGGGCAATCAGCCCCAGCATTTT
.	TRBV7-2	TRBJ2-7	.	CASSFSPGSSYEQYF	TGTGCCAGCAGCTTTTCTCCGGGAAGCTCCTACGAGCAGTACTTC
.	TRBV4-3	TRBJ2-1	TRBD2	CASSRLGWGLAGLYNEQFF	TGCGCCAGCAGCCGCCTGGGGTGGGGTCTAGCGGGCCTCTACAATGAGCAGTTCTTC
.	TRBV18	TRBJ1-4	.	CASSTQGNNEKLFF	TGTGCCAGCTCAACTCAGGGGAATAATGAAAAACTGTTTTTT
.	TRBV28	TRBJ2-5	.	CASRRDSPSGTQYF	TGTGCCAGCAGGCGGGACAGCCCTTCAGGGACCCAGTACTTC
.	TRBV11-2	TRBJ2-7	.	CASSSTRSYEQYF	TGTGCCAGCAGTTCAACTAGGTCCTACGAGCAGTACTTC
.	TRBV5-1	TRBJ2-3	.	CASRPDGGTDTQYF	TGCGCCAGCAGGCCGGATGGAGGCACAGATACGCAGTATTTT
.	TRBV15	TRBJ2-5	TRBD1	CATSRGTGLQETQYF	TGTGCCACCAGCAGGGGGACAGGGCTCCAAGAGACCCAGTACTTC